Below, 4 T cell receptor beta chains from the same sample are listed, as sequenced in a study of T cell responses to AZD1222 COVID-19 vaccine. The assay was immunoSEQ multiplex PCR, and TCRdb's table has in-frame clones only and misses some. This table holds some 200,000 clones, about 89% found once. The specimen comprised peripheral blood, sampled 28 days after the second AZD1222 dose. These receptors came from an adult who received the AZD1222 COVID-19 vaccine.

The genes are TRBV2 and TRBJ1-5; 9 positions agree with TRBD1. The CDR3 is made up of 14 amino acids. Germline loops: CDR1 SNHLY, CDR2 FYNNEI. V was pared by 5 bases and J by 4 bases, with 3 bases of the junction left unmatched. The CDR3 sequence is CASSSTGGNQPQHF. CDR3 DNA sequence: TGTGCCAGCAGTTCGACAGGGGGGAATCAGCCCCAGCATTTT. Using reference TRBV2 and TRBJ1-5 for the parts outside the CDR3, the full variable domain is EPEVTQTPSHQVTQMGQEVILRCVPISNHLYFYWYRQILGQKVEFLVSFYNNEISEKSEIFDDQFSVERPDGSNFTLKIRSTKLEDSAMYFCASSSTGGNQPQHFGDGTRLSIL.

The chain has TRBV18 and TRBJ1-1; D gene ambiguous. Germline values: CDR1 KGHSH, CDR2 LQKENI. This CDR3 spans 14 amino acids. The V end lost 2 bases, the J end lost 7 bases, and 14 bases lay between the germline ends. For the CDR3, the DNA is TGTGCCAGCTCACCAAATCATGACGGGATTGAAGCTTTCTTT. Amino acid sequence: CASSPNHDGIEAFF.

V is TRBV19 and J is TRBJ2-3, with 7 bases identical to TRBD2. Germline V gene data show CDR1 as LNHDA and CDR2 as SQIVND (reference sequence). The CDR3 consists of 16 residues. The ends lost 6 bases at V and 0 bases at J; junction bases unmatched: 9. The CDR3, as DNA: TGTGCCAGTAGCCTGGTCCGGGGAGGGAGCACAGATACGCAGTATTTT. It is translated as CASSLVRGGSTDTQYF.

Here the CDR3 reads CASSGGQGAVTEAFF. The CDR3 nucleotides read TGTGCCTCCTCCGGGGGACAGGGGGCGGTAACTGAAGCTTTCTTT. The rearrangement uses TRBV19 and TRBJ1-1; 12 positions match TRBD1. V gave up 11 bases and J gave up 5 bases; unmatched junction bases: 12. This CDR3 region has 15 residues. Germline CDR1 reads LNHDA; CDR2 reads SQIVND (reference sequence).